This T cell receptor beta chain emerged from a study of T cell repertoires in cytomegalovirus infection. Study context: It was the public TCR beta signatures that indicated both CMV infection and matching HLA type. Study conclusions and caveats: The ex vivo response was dominated by HLA-C-restricted CMV-specific TCR beta clonotypes. Public TCR beta family frequency separated CMV-and-HLA carriers, including in an independent cohort.

The V end lost 2 bases, the J end lost 0 bases, and 11 bases lay between the germline ends. The CDR3 totals 16 residues. This clonotype was detected many times. Its target is not known. In TCRdb, the reads were re-called with MiXCR into one record per CDR3 protein. The sample lists some 300,000 distinct CDR3 sequences, about 9.2% occurring once. This TCR derives from a human donor in good health (CMV status not recorded). Some clones in this sample may be carry-over from other donors' samples. The chain has TRBV23-1 and TRBJ2-1; D tentatively reads TRBD1 or TRBD2 (5 bases each). TRBV23-1 is noted as an ORF with a role that remains uncertain. The sequenced material came from PBMCs. The CDR3 sequence: CASSQEGYSSYNEQFF. The CDR3 bases are TGCGCCAGCAGTCAAGAGGGGTATAGCTCCTACAATGAGCAGTTCTTC.